One sample yielded the 24 T cell receptor beta chains listed below, sequenced in a study of T cell changes during pregnancy in multiple sclerosis (dated by TCRdb to between 2018 and 2021). Preparation of the library involved the immunoSEQ multiplex PCR assay. TCRdb limited this immuneACCESS table to in-frame rearrangements with V and J called. A share of clones is missing; checked studies link under half to unresolved V genes, and the rest is unexplained. The sample has 50,000 to 60,000 clones on record, roughly nine tenths of them singletons. Jointly, the top ten make up about 0.76% of the sample. Sequenced here: CD4+ T cells from peripheral blood mononuclear cells, sampled in the first trimester of pregnancy. The receptors here all came from a female donor with multiple sclerosis, enrolled in a pregnancy study.

This rearrangement joins TRBV5-4 to TRBJ1-2; D call uncertain. Germline V gives CDR1 SGHNT, CDR2 YYREEE (reference sequence). The CDR3 is 15 amino acids. Trimming took off 2 bases at V and 6 bases at J, with 17 bases between the two ends. CDR3 nucleotides: TGTGCCAGCAGCTTATTTAGAGGCGATTATCATGGCTACACCTTC. Translation gives CASSLFRGDYHGYTF.

This sequence joins TRBV2 and TRBJ1-4; D perhaps matches TRBD1 (6 bases). V gave up 4 bases and J gave up 5 bases, with 14 bases separating them. CDR3 length: 15 residues. In germline, CDR1 is SNHLY, CDR2 FYNNEI. Here the CDR3 DNA reads TGTGCCAGCAGTGGAGGCGACAGGTCGAATGAAAAACTGTTTTTT. Translation: CASSGGDRSNEKLFF.

The J gene is TRBJ2-7, the V gene TRBV4-2; 7 positions agree with TRBD1. Losses at the gene ends were 0 bases for V and 4 bases for J; bases not matched to a gene: 6. The CDR3 has 15 amino acids. CDR1 and CDR2 from the germline V gene are LGHNA and YNFKEQ. The CDR3 loop reads CASSQEQGNSYEQYF. Written as DNA, the CDR3 is TGTGCCAGCAGCCAAGAACAGGGGAACTCTTACGAGCAGTACTTC.

The rearrangement uses TRBV19 and TRBJ1-2, with 7 nucleotides matching TRBD1. Germline CDR1 LNHDA, CDR2 SQIVND (reference sequence). The V segment lost 5 bases and the J segment 8 bases; nucleotides outside the gene matches: 8. The CDR3 totals 13 residues. The CDR3 protein is CASSSDRVRGYTF. Written as DNA, the CDR3 is TGTGCCAGTAGTTCCGACAGGGTGAGGGGCTACACCTTC.

This chain joins TRBV7-2 and TRBJ1-6; 8 bases align to TRBD1. The CDR3 has 14 amino acids. CDR1 and CDR2 from the germline V gene are SGHTA and FQGNSA. J lost 10 bases, V lost 4 bases, and 6 bases had no gene match. The CDR3 DNA sequence: TGTGCCAGCAGCTCCAGGGGGCGCGGATCACCCCTCCACTTT. Protein product: CASSSRGRGSPLHF.

The chain recombines TRBV18 with TRBJ2-5, with D unclear. Germline V lookup: CDR1 KGHSH, CDR2 LQKENI. V lost 3 bases and J 0 bases, leaving 17 bases between the germline ends. The length of the CDR3 is 17 residues. The CDR3 is CASSPTGPLGNQETQYF. In nucleotides, the CDR3 is TGTGCCAGCTCACCGACGGGTCCCTTGGGTAACCAAGAGACCCAGTACTTC.

J is TRBJ1-5 and V is TRBV5-1, with 11 nucleotides matching TRBD1. The V and J ends lost 8 bases and 5 bases, in that order; junction bases with no gene match: 6. Germline assignment: CDR1 SGHRS and CDR2 YFSETQ. The CDR3 has 14 residues. The CDR3 reads CASSPGQGDQPQHF. CDR3 nucleotide sequence: TGCGCCAGTTCCCCGGGACAGGGGGATCAGCCCCAGCATTTT.

The chain is built from TRBV5-4 and TRBJ2-7; 7 positions agree with TRBD1. This CDR3 is 13 amino acids long. Germline assignment: CDR1 SGHNT and CDR2 YYREEE (reference sequence). The V segment lost 3 bases and the J segment 3 bases; nucleotides outside the gene matches: 3. CDR3 loop: CASSSGQRYEQYF. Here the CDR3 DNA reads TGTGCCAGCAGCTCGGGACAGCGCTACGAGCAGTACTTC.

This clone has only a few counts. V gene TRBV27 combines with J gene TRBJ1-4; TRBD1 might be the D (5 bases). The CDR3 has 12 amino acids. The germline V gene encodes CDR1 MNHEY and CDR2 SMNVEV (reference sequence). The ends were cut back, 4 bases at V and 6 bases at J, with 6 bases in the middle. The CDR3 DNA sequence: TGTGCCAGCAGTTCAGGGTATGAAAAACTGTTTTTT. Its translation: CASSSGYEKLFF.

V is TRBV7-3 and J is TRBJ2-1, with a possible D match to TRBD1 (6 bases). V dropped 5 bases and J dropped 6 bases, with 20 bases sitting between them. The CDR3 contains 16 residues. From germline, CDR1 is SGHTA and CDR2 FQGTGA. CDR3 DNA sequence: TGTGCCAGCAGCCTTTATGTGTGGGGGCGTAGCAATGAGCAGTTCTTC. This sequence encodes CASSLYVWGRSNEQFF.

The rearrangement uses TRBV6-1 and TRBJ1-4; D possibly corresponds to TRBD1 (5 bases). Germline CDR1 reads MNHNS; CDR2 reads SASEGT. Trimming pared 1 base from V and 8 bases from J, leaving 11 bases between. This CDR3 comprises 14 residues. This chain's CDR3 is CASSEVGRAEKLFF. As DNA, the CDR3 is TGTGCCAGCAGTGAAGTCGGCAGGGCGGAAAAACTGTTTTTT.

The rearrangement joins TRBV12-5 to TRBJ2-7; D not resolved. The CDR3 has 13 residues. Germline CDR1 and CDR2: LGHNT and FRNRAP. Deletions cut 3 bases from V and 2 bases from J, with 8 bases between. The CDR3 reads CASGLDGAYEQYF. The CDR3 nucleotides read TGTGCTAGTGGTTTAGACGGAGCCTACGAGCAGTACTTC.

The chain joins TRBV27 to TRBJ2-7, with 9 bases identical to TRBD1. Germline values: CDR1 MNHEY, CDR2 SMNVEV (reference sequence). J gave up 0 bases and V 5 bases, and 5 bases lay outside the gene matches. CDR3 size: 15 residues. CDR3 in amino acids: CASSLGGQGSYEQYF. The CDR3 DNA sequence: TGTGCCAGCAGTCTAGGGGGACAGGGCTCCTACGAGCAGTACTTC.

The CDR3 is CASSRDRGLTGELFF. CDR3 in DNA: TGTGCCAGTAGTAGGGACAGGGGGCTCACCGGGGAGCTGTTTTTT. The chain recombines TRBV19 with TRBJ2-2; the match to TRBD1 covers 12 bases. The germline gives CDR1 LNHDA, CDR2 SQIVND (reference sequence). The CDR3 contains 15 residues. The trim removed 4 bases at V and 4 bases at J, leaving 1 base unmatched.

Here the CDR3 DNA reads TGTGCCAGCAGCGCGGACAGCCACACTGAAGCTTTCTTT. Protein sequence: CASSADSHTEAFF. This chain links TRBV6-4 with TRBJ1-1; possible D gene TRBD1, 6 bases. V was shortened by 6 bases and J by 3 bases, with 11 bases between the two germline ends. The CDR3 loop spans 13 amino acids. Germline CDR1 is MRHNA and CDR2 is SNTAGT.

Only one count was recorded for this clone. The V call is TRBV19, the J call TRBJ2-2; TRBD1 agrees at 9 bases. Per germline, CDR1 LNHDA and CDR2 SQIVND (reference sequence). The V gene end was trimmed by 1 base and the J gene end by 6 bases; junction bases not matched to a gene: 3. The CDR3 runs 15 residues. As DNA, the CDR3 is TGTGCCAGTAGTATAGCAGGACAGGGGTCCGGGGAGCTGTTTTTT. It specifies CASSIAGQGSGELFF.

The J gene is TRBJ2-3, the V gene TRBV11-2, with D possibly being TRBD2 (7 bases). Trimming removed 2 bases at V and 1 base at J, with 13 bases between. Germline assignment: CDR1 SGHAT and CDR2 FQNNGV. The CDR3 is 16 amino acids. The CDR3 sequence is CASSLSGGQGTDTQYF. In DNA, the CDR3 is TGTGCCAGCAGCTTATCGGGGGGCCAAGGCACAGATACGCAGTATTTT.

This clone was seen many times. J is TRBJ2-1 and V is TRBV18; weak D call: TRBD1 (6 bases). With 3 bases removed from V and 3 bases from J, the gap between germline ends came to 15 bases. Germline CDR1 and CDR2: KGHSH and LQKENI. This CDR3 region has 16 residues. Written as DNA, the CDR3 is TGTGCCAGCTCACCCAGGGGAAGGGACAACTACAATGAGCAGTTCTTC. It codes for CASSPRGRDNYNEQFF.

This clone appeared once. The chain uses TRBV5-1 and TRBJ1-4; 7 bases are shared with TRBD1. CDR3 size: 17 residues. Germline V gene sequence: CDR1 SGHRS, CDR2 YFSETQ. V lost 0 bases to trimming and J lost 8 bases; unmatched junction nucleotides: 13. The CDR3 nucleotides read TGCGCCAGCAGCTTGGGGCAGGGGGACCGGAGAGGGGAAAAACTGTTTTTT. This encodes CASSLGQGDRRGEKLFF.

This clone is medium-sized in the sample. The chain uses TRBV6-6 and TRBJ1-5, with 7 bases matching TRBD1. The CDR3 loop spans 16 amino acids. From germline, CDR1 is MNHNY and CDR2 SVGAGI (reference sequence). Losses at the gene ends were 0 bases for V and 5 bases for J; bases not matched to a gene: 7. The CDR3 spells CASSYSTGPTDQPQHF. The CDR3 DNA reads as TGTGCCAGCAGTTACTCGACAGGGCCCACGGATCAGCCCCAGCATTTT.

The chain combines TRBV2 with TRBJ2-7; tentative D call: TRBD1 (6 bases). Trimming left V 7 bases short and J 0 bases short, with 13 bases between. The CDR3 contains 14 residues. The germline CDR1 and CDR2 sequences are SNHLY and FYNNEI. The CDR3 nucleotides are TGTGCCAGCATGATTAGGGGGTTCTCCTACGAGCAGTACTTC. This codes for CASMIRGFSYEQYF.

The rearrangement uses TRBV7-2 and TRBJ2-1; 9 bases fit TRBD1. J lost 6 bases, V lost 6 bases, and 9 bases had no gene match. Germline CDR1 and CDR2: SGHTA and FQGNSA. The CDR3 spans 15 residues. The DNA for the CDR3 is TGTGCCAGCAGTCATAGGACAGGGGAAATCAATGAGCAGTTCTTC. It is translated as CASSHRTGEINEQFF.

The chain combines TRBV7-2 with TRBJ2-7; possible D gene TRBD2, 6 bases. The length of the CDR3 is 15 residues. The germline CDR1 and CDR2 sequences are SGHTA and FQGNSA. The V gene lost 1 base and the J gene lost 4 bases, with 14 bases spanning the gap. CDR3 in amino acids: CASSLVEGGGYEQYF. Here the CDR3 DNA reads TGTGCCAGCAGCTTAGTGGAGGGTGGGGGGTACGAGCAGTACTTC.

The rearrangement links TRBV6-1 to TRBJ1-2; 7 bases fit TRBD1. With 0 bases clipped from V and 8 bases from J, the junction kept 6 bases outside the gene matches. Germline lookup yields CDR1 MNHNS and CDR2 SASEGT. CDR3 length: 14 residues. The DNA for the CDR3 is TGTGCCAGCAGTGAAGCCCAGGGGGGATGGGGCTACACCTTC. Residues: CASSEAQGGWGYTF.